This TCR beta chain is from a study of blood T cell repertoires in COVID-19. Authors' data handling: Using reference gene primer amplification, nucleated cell counts were estimated. Clones were read by immunoSEQ multiplex PCR, and TCRdb kept only the in-frame ones, dropping some. V and J calls plus clone size are reproduced from that table; the DNA served to infer D and trimming. The data show about 260,000 clones, about 91% seen once. After removal of 4 bases from V and 3 bases from J, the junction contained 13 bases not matched to a gene. Germline V gene lookup returns CDR1 MDHEN and CDR2 SYDVKM. The CDR3 extends over 18 amino acids.

This clonotype originated in a person aged 18-35 years with COVID-19, enrolled during active disease. The chain recombines TRBV28 with TRBJ2-1; TRBD2 aligns across 9 bases. The material sequenced was peripheral blood. In DNA, the CDR3 is TGTGCCAGCAGTTCCCCACCCGGGGTAGCGGGAGACTACAATGAGCAGTTCTTC. The encoded protein is CASSSPPGVAGDYNEQFF.